This TCR beta chain derives from a study of blood T cell repertoires in COVID-19. Sequencing was performed with immunoSEQ multiplex PCR; in TCRdb, only in-frame clones are kept and a portion is missing. The sample lists fewer than 150,000 clones, about four fifths seen once, with 5.5% to 7% in the top ten. The sample consisted of peripheral blood. This receptor was identified in a human donor in a cohort sampled during active COVID-19.

The CDR3 DNA sequence: TGTGCCAGCAGCCTACTCGCTCTTGGGGAGCTGTTTTTT. Its translation: CASSLLALGELFF. This chain joins TRBV3-1 (or the pseudogene TRBV3-2) and TRBJ2-2; D unresolved. CDR1 and CDR2 from the germline V gene are LGHDT and YNNKEL (reference sequence). The CDR3 loop spans 13 amino acids. The V end was cut by 4 bases, the J end by 8 bases, with 11 bases between.